This TCR beta chain was identified during a study of shared clonotypes between healthy human individuals. Positive CCR7 selection of CD45RO-negative cells yielded the naive CD8 cells, and terminally differentiated effector memory CD45RA+ cells were excluded. The CDR3 has 15 amino acids. CDR1 is LGHNA, CDR2 YSLEER, per germline. V lost 3 bases and J lost 3; bases outside the gene matches: 5. This clone was detected once. TCRdb's table, derived via immunoSEQ multiplex PCR, lists solely in-frame clones and lacks some. The sample has about 2 million clones, about 95% seen once; the top ten hold approximately 1.2%.

This sequence was found in a young man in good health. The sequenced sample was naive CD8+ T cells sorted from blood. This rearrangement joins TRBV4-3 to TRBJ1-5, with TRBD1 matching 7 bases. The CDR3 DNA is TGCGCCAGCAGCCAGTACACAGGGGTCAATCAGCCCCAGCATTTT. This codes for CASSQYTGVNQPQHF.